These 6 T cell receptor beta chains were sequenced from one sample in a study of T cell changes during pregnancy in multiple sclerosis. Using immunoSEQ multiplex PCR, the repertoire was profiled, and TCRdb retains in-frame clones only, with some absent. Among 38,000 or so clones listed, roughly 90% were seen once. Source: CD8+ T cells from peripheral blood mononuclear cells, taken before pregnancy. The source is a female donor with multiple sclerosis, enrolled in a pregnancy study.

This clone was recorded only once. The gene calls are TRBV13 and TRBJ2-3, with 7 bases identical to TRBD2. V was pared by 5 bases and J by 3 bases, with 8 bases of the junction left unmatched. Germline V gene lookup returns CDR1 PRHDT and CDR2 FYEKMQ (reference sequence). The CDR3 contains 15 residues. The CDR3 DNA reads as TGTGCCAGCAGCGGTCGCGGGAGTAATACAGATACGCAGTATTTT. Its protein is CASSGRGSNTDTQYF.

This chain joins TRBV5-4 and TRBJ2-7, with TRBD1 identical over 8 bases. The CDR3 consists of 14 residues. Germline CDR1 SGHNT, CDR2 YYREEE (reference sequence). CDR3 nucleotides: TGTGCAGGTGAGATCAGGGGGCGCGGTTACGAGCAGTACTTC. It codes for CAGEIRGRGYEQYF. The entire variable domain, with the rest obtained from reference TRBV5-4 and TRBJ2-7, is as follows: ETGVTQSPTHLIKTRGQQVTLRCSSQSGHNTVSWYQQALGQGPQFIFQYYREEENGRGNFPPRFSGLQFPNYSSELNVNALELDDSALYLCAGEIRGRGYEQYFGPGTRLTVT.

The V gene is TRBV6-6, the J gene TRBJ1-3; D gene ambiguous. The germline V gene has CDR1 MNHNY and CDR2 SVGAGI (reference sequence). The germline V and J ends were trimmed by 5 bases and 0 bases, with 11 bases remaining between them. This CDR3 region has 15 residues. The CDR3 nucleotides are TGTGCCAGCAGTCACATCGCTCACTCTGGAAACACCATATATTTT. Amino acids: CASSHIAHSGNTIYF.

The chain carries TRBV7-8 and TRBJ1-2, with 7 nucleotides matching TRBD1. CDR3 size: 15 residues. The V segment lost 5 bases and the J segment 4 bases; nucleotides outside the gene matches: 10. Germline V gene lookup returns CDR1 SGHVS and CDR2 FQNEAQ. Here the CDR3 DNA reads TGTGCCAGCAGCGATAGAGGGGGCGATGGCTATGGCTACACCTTC. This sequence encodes CASSDRGGDGYGYTF. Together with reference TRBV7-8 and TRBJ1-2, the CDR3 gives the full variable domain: GAGVSQSPRYKVAKRGQDVALRCDPISGHVSLFWYQQALGQGPEFLTYFQNEAQLDKSGLPSDRFFAERPEGSVSTLKIQRTQQEDSAVYLCASSDRGGDGYGYTFGSGTRLTVV.

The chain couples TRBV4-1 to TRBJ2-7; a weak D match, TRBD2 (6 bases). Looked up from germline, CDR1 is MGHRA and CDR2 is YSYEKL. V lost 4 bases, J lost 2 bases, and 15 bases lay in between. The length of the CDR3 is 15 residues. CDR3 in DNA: TGCGCCAGCAGCCCCGCTAGCGCGAGTACCTACGAGCAGTACTTC. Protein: CASSPASASTYEQYF.

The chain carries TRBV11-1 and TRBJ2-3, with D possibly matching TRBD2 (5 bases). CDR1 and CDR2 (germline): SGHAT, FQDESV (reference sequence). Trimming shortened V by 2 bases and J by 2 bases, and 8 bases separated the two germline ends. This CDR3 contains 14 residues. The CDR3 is CASSLSGNTDTQYF. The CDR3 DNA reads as TGTGCCAGCAGCTTAAGCGGAAACACAGATACGCAGTATTTT.